This TCR beta chain was sequenced for a study of T cells after yellow fever vaccination. Study as a whole: When fractions had low cell numbers, they were prepared with SMART-Seq v4 Ultra Low Input.

Study-wide points: On re-exposure, the response was weaker but peaked faster, at day 5 versus 15. Post-booster repertoires again held most primary-vaccination clones (roughly 96% CD4, about 90% CD8).

5'RACE template switching generated TCR cDNA, adding a universal primer site and UMIs. Using its own MiXCR run on the 5' RACE reads, TCRdb lists one record per CDR3 protein. The table lists hundreds of thousands of distinct CDR3 sequences, roughly 14% of them singletons. This clonotype was seen a few times. Its antigen is unknown. V was cut by 1 base and J by 9 bases, with 14 bases left in between. The CDR3 sequence is 14 residues long. Germline lookup yields CDR1 SGHNT and CDR2 YYREEE (reference sequence). The V and J genes are TRBV5-4 and TRBJ2-1; D tentatively reads TRBD1 or TRBD2 (5 bases each). The origin of this receptor is a man aged 25 to 40 who received the YFV17D yellow fever vaccine. The starting material was PBMCs, obtained on the day of the yellow fever booster vaccination. The CDR3 protein is CASSLNWGRGEQFF. The CDR3 nucleotides are TGTGCCAGCAGCTTGAATTGGGGACGTGGTGAGCAGTTCTTC.